Included here is one T cell receptor beta chain sequence, with context. TCRdb reprocessed the 5' RACE reads, with one entry per CDR3 protein and no DNA. This repertoire comprises fewer than 350,000 distinct CDR3 sequences; its ten largest clones make up around 2%. These data are taken from a study of monozygotic twins with inflammatory bowel disease. The source material was blood. The clonotype originates from a human donor with ulcerative colitis or Crohn's disease, or a healthy co-twin of an affected twin (not recorded which).

Here the CDR3 reads CASSFSTGNPYEQYF. The chain is built from TRBV11-2 and TRBJ2-7. Germline CDR1 and CDR2: SGHAT and FQNNGV. The CDR3 extends over 15 amino acids.